This T cell receptor (beta chain) was captured in a study of blood T cell repertoires in COVID-19 (dated by TCRdb to the early 2020s). About the full investigation: Collaborator samples came from the United States, Italy and Spain and covered acute and convalescent phases of COVID-19. The material from the prospective study consisted of cDNA or gDNA derived from T cells, B-cell-depleted T cells, or PBMCs. Deeply sampled blood TCRbeta repertoires from subjects exposed to, actively infected with, or recovered from COVID-19 were included in the dataset. The repertoires were made available in a free public database intended to serve as a resource for research on the immune response to SARS-CoV-2. The samples were drawn from two sources: the first 160 participants of the ongoing ImmuneRACE study, and 950 to 1,500 subjects contributed by 6 global collaborators. Nearly every sample came with metadata listing a de-identified subject ID, COVID-19 status, age in years and sex. Where HLA class I and class II types were available, the types were taken from metadata supplied by the sample provider, not from assay-based typing.

One collaborating source in Seattle enrolled patients while the patients were actively infected and followed the patients over time throughout the course of disease. Whole blood was collected in K2EDTA tubes by collaborating institutions according to the institutions' own protocols. For TCRbeta analysis, collaborator samples were shipped as frozen whole blood, as isolated PBMCs, or as DNA extracted from either sample type. The immunoSEQ Assay, a bias-controlled multiplex PCR, was used to amplify TCRbeta CDR3 regions from genomic DNA. The authors' analysis ran thus. The number of nucleated cells in each sample was estimated by amplification of reference gene primers within the assay. To quantify the absolute abundance of each unique TCRbeta CDR3 rearrangement, sequence reads were collapsed and filtered. Productive Simpson clonality was computed per sample as the square root of Simpson's diversity index over productive rearrangements. Drawn from immuneACCESS, this table holds only the in-frame rearrangements with V and J called that TCRdb kept. Clones are partly lost; checked studies trace under half to an unresolved V gene and leave the rest unexplained. The DNA gave D and trimming, while V, J and clone size come from that table. The sample records just over 150,000 clones, roughly 90% of which are singletons. The ten largest account for roughly 5% of the sample.

The CDR3 runs 13 amino acids, cysteine and phenylalanine included. Just the 39-base CDR3 DNA is kept, in frame starting at base 1. V lost 6 bases and J lost 7 bases; the stretch between them is 12 bases long. Overall results and qualifications from the work: How much clinical and demographic metadata was included differed by source and by participant, and the metadata was provided uncurated.

This clone appeared a single time. No antigen is known for it. The sample holds no much larger clone one base away, and base qualities are not on file. The sample was peripheral blood. The receptor comes from a man aged 25 to 40 with COVID-19, enrolled during active disease. The sequence links TRBV12-3 or TRBV12-4 to TRBJ2-2, with the D gene uncertain. The CDR3: CASSPGRFGELFF. The DNA sequence reads TGTGCCAGCAGCCCAGGCCGTTTCGGGGAGCTGTTTTTT.